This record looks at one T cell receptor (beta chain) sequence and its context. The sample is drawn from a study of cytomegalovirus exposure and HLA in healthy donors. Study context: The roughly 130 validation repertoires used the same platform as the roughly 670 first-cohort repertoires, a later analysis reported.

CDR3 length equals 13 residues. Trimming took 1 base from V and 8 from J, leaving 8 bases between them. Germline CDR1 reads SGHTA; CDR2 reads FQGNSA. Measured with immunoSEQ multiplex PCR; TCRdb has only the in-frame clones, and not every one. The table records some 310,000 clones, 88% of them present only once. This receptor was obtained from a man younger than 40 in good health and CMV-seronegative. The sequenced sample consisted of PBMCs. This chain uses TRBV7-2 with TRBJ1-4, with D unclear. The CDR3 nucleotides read TGTGCCAGCAGCTTAGGTGTATCCGAAAAACTGTTTTTT. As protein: CASSLGVSEKLFF.